This T cell receptor (beta chain) was sequenced during a study of blood T cell repertoires in COVID-19. Across the study: The United States, Italy and Spain supplied acute and convalescent COVID-19 samples. T cells, B-cell-depleted T cells, or PBMCs supplied cDNA or gDNA.

Germline assignment: CDR1 SGDLS and CDR2 YYNGEE. The CDR3 is 16 amino acids. The V gene lost 1 base and the J gene lost 2 bases, with 13 bases spanning the gap. Repertoires were generated with immunoSEQ multiplex PCR, while TCRdb's copy carries only in-frame clones and drops some. This table holds about 130,000 clones, roughly 86% found once. This receptor was obtained from a woman between 65 and 79 years old with COVID-19, enrolled during active disease. Sequenced input: peripheral blood. The chain couples TRBV9 to TRBJ2-1; D is possibly TRBD2 (7 bases). The chain's CDR3 is CASSVMAGATYNEQFF. The CDR3 DNA follows: TGTGCCAGCAGCGTAATGGCGGGGGCTACCTACAATGAGCAGTTCTTC.